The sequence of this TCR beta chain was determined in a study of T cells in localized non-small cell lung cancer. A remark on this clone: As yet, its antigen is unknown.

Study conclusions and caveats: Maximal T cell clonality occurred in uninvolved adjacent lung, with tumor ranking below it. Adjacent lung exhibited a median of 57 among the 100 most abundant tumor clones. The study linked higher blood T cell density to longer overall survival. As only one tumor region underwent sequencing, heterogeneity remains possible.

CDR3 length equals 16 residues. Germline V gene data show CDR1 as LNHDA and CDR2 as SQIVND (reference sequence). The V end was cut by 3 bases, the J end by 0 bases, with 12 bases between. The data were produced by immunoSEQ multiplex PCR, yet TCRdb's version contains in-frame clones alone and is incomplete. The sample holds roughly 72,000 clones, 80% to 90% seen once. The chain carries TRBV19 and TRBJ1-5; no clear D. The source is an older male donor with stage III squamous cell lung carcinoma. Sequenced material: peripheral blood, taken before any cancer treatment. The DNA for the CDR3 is TGTGCCAGTAGTATGAAAAGAGGGAATAGCAATCAGCCCCAGCATTTT. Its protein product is CASSMKRGNSNQPQHF.